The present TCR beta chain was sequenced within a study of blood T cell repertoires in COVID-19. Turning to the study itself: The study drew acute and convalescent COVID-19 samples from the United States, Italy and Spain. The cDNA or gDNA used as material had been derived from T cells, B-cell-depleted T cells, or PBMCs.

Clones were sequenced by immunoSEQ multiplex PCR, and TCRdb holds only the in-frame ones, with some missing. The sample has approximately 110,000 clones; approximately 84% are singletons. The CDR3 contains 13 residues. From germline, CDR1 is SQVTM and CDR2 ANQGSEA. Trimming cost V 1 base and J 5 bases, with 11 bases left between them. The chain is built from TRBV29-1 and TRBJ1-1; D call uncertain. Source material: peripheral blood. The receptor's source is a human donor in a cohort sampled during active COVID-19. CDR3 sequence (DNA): TGCAGCGTTGAAGGCGGGGTATATACTGAAGCTTTCTTT. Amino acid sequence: CSVEGGVYTEAFF. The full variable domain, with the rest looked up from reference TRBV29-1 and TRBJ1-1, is SAVISQKPSRDICQRGTSLTIQCQVDSQVTMMFWYRQQPGQSLTLIATANQGSEATYESGFVIDKFPISRPNLTFSTLTVSNMSPEDSSIYLCSVEGGVYTEAFFGQGTRLTVV.